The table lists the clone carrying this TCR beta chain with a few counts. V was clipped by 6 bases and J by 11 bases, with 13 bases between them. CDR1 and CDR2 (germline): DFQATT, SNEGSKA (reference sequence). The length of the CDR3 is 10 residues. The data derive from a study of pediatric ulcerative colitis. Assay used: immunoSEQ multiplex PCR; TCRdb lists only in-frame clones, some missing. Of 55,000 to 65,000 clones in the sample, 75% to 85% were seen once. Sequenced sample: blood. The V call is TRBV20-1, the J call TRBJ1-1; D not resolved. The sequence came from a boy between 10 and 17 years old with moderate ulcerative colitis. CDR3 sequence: CSARTSQAFF. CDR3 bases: TGCAGTGCCCGAACATCACAGGCTTTCTTT.